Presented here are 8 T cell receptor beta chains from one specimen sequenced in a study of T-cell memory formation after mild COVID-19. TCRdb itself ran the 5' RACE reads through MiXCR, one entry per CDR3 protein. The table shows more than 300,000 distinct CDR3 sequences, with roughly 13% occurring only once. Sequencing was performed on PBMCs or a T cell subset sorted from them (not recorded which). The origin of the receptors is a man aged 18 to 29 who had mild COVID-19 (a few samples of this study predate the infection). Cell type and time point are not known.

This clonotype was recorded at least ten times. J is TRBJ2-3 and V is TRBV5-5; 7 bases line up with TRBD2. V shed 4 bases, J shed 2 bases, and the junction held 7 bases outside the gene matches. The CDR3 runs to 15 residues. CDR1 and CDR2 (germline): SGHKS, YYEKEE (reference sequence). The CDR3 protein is CASSKSGLHTDTQYF. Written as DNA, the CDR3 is TGTGCCAGCAGCAAATCGGGACTACACACAGATACGCAGTATTTT.

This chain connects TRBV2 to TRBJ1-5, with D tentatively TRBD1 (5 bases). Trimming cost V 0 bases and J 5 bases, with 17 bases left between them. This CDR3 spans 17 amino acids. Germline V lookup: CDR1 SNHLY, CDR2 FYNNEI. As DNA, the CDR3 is TGTGCCAGCAGTGAAGCTCTCGGGGGTGGGACTCATCAGCCCCAGCATTTT. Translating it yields CASSEALGGGTHQPQHF.

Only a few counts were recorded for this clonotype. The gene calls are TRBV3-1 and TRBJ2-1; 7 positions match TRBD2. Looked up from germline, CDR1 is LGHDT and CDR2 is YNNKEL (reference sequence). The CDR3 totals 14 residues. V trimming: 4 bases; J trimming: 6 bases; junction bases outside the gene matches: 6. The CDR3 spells CASSPWVAGNEQFF. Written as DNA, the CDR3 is TGTGCCAGCAGCCCCTGGGTAGCGGGCAATGAGCAGTTCTTC.

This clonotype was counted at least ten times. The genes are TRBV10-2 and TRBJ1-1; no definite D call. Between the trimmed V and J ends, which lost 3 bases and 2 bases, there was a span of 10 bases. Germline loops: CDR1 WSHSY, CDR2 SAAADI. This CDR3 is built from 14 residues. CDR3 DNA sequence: TGCGCCAGCAGTGACCCAGGAACAAACACTGAAGCTTTCTTT. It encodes CASSDPGTNTEAFF.

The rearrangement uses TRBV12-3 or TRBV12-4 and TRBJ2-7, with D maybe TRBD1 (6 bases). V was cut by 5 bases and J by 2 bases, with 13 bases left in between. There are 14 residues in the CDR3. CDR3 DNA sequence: TGTGCCAGCAGTCAGGGGCCAGGCGCCTACGAGCAGTACTTC. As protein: CASSQGPGAYEQYF.

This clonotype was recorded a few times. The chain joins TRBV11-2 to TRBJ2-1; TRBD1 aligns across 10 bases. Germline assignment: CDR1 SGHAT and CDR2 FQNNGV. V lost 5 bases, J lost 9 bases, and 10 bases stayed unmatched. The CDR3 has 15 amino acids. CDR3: CASSPGTGEQGEQFF. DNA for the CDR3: TGTGCCAGCAGCCCCGGGACAGGGGAACAGGGTGAGCAGTTCTTC.

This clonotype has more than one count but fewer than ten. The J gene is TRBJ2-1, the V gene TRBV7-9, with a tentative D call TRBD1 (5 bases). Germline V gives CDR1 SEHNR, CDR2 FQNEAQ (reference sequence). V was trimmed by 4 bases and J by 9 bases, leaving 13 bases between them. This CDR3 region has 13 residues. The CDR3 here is CASSYDSSSEQFF. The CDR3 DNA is TGTGCCAGCAGCTACGACAGCTCGAGTGAGCAGTTCTTC.

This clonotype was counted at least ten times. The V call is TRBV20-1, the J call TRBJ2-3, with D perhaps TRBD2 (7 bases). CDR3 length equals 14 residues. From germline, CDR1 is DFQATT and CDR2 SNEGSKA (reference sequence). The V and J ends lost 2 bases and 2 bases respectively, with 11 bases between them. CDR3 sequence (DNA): TGCAGTGCTAGACCGGGGGGCTTCACAGATACGCAGTATTTT. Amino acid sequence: CSARPGGFTDTQYF.